This entry lists 8 T cell receptor beta chains sequenced from one sample in a study of blood T cell repertoires in COVID-19. Produced via immunoSEQ multiplex PCR; TCRdb's table is partial and in-frame only. This table holds 14,000 to 15,000 clones, roughly 92% found once. Sequencing used peripheral blood. The receptors were gathered from a human donor with active COVID-19. The donor label of this sample is uncertain.

The CDR3 spells CSARDGQRQYF. The CDR3 nucleotides read TGCAGTGCTAGAGACGGCCAGCGGCAGTACTTC. The chain links TRBV20-1 to TRBJ2-7; D remains unclear. The CDR3 runs 11 residues. V lost 0 bases, J lost 9 bases, and 9 bases lay in between. From germline, CDR1 is DFQATT and CDR2 SNEGSKA (reference sequence).

The chain recombines TRBV5-6 with TRBJ2-2; 11 positions agree with TRBD2. The CDR3 covers 16 residues. The V gene end was trimmed by 4 bases and the J gene end by 4 bases; junction bases not matched to a gene: 6. Germline CDR1 is SGHDT and CDR2 is YYEEEE. CDR3 in amino acids: CASSQTSGIPTGELFF. Written as DNA, the CDR3 is TGTGCCAGCAGCCAGACTAGCGGGATACCCACCGGGGAGCTGTTTTTT.

V usage is TRBV5-1 and J usage is TRBJ2-1; 10 nucleotides line up with TRBD2. The V gene's germline CDR1 is SGHRS and CDR2 YFSETQ. The CDR3 length is 15 residues. V trimming: 0 bases; J trimming: 6 bases; junction bases outside the gene matches: 3. The CDR3 DNA is TGCGCCAGCAGCTTGGGCACTAGCGGGGCCAATGAGCAGTTCTTC. Translating gives CASSLGTSGANEQFF.

The chain uses TRBV5-1 and TRBJ1-6; a possible D gene is TRBD1 (5 bases). The CDR3 is 14 amino acids. Germline V gene lookup returns CDR1 SGHRS and CDR2 YFSETQ. V was shortened by 4 bases and J by 8 bases, with 13 bases between the two germline ends. The CDR3 coding sequence is TGCGCCAGCAGCGCGACAGAGTCAGATTCACCCCTCCACTTT. Its translation: CASSATESDSPLHF.

V usage is TRBV6-2 or TRBV6-3 and J usage is TRBJ1-1, with 9 bases fitting TRBD1. The CDR3 totals 17 residues. Germline CDR1 MNHEY, CDR2 SVGEGT. J gave up 1 base and V 5 bases, and 11 bases lay outside the gene matches. The CDR3 here is CASSPPGQGRGNTEAFF. In DNA, the CDR3 is TGTGCCAGCAGTCCACCGGGACAGGGAAGGGGGAACACTGAAGCTTTCTTT.

This chain uses TRBV29-1 with TRBJ2-3, with 15 bases matching TRBD2. With 7 bases clipped from V and 1 base from J, the junction kept 15 bases outside the gene matches. The germline V gene has CDR1 SQVTM and CDR2 ANQGSEA. The CDR3 extends over 19 amino acids. The CDR3 DNA is TGCAGCGCTCCAAGCGGGACTAGCGGGGGGCCACTGGGCACAGATACGCAGTATTTT. Translated, it gives CSAPSGTSGGPLGTDTQYF.

This rearrangement joins TRBV7-2 to TRBJ2-3; TRBD2 aligns across 9 bases. The CDR3 extends over 16 amino acids. V shed 5 bases, J shed 2 bases, and the junction held 8 bases outside the gene matches. CDR1 and CDR2 from the germline V gene are SGHTA and FQGNSA. For the CDR3, the DNA is TGTGCCAGCAGCGTACGACTAGCGGTGCCCACAGATACGCAGTATTTT. It specifies CASSVRLAVPTDTQYF. The full variable domain, its missing parts supplied by reference TRBV7-2 and TRBJ2-3, is GAGVSQSPSNKVTEKGKDVELRCDPISGHTALYWYRQSLGQGLEFLIYFQGNSAPDKSGLPSDRFSAERTGGSVSTLTIQRTQQEDSAVYLCASSVRLAVPTDTQYFGPGTRLTVL.

This chain links TRBV27 with TRBJ2-5; 10 bases are shared with TRBD2. Germline V gene lookup returns CDR1 MNHEY and CDR2 SMNVEV (reference sequence). The V and J ends lost 0 bases and 5 bases, in that order; junction bases with no gene match: 3. This CDR3 spans 15 amino acids. CDR3 in amino acids: CASSLSRAGGETQYF. For the CDR3, the DNA is TGTGCCAGCAGTTTATCCCGAGCGGGGGGGGAGACCCAGTACTTC.